The following is a TCR beta chain sequence with its context. The target antigen is unknown. Treatment specified: oral pan-JAK inhibitor, 5-10 mg twice daily. Lesional scalp punch biopsies and peripheral blood came from alopecia areata patients. Extracted RNA was reverse transcribed, and the resulting cDNA served as sequencing template. Sequenced by immunoSEQ multiplex PCR; TCRdb stores in-frame clones only, minus some. The data show roughly 190,000 clones, roughly 60% seen once. These data belong to a study of CD8+ T cells in alopecia areata. General study points: Expanded CD8+ clones among the top 100, and scalp clonality, were significantly decreased by tofacitinib. Sequences from scalp samples also cover resident alphabeta T cells of normal skin.

The CDR3 is 14 residues long. Germline CDR1 and CDR2: MNHEY and SVGAGI. Trimming at V came to 4 bases and at J to 4 bases, leaving 6 bases not matched to a gene. The sample in question was CD4+ T cells sorted from blood, obtained between weeks 49 and 50, from a patient treated with tofacitinib. The V and J genes are TRBV6-5 and TRBJ1-2; 7 bases map to TRBD1. The sequence was obtained from a human donor with alopecia areata. The CDR3 DNA sequence: TGTGCCAGCAGTTTCGGACAGGATGGCTATGGCTACACCTTC. Protein sequence: CASSFGQDGYGYTF.